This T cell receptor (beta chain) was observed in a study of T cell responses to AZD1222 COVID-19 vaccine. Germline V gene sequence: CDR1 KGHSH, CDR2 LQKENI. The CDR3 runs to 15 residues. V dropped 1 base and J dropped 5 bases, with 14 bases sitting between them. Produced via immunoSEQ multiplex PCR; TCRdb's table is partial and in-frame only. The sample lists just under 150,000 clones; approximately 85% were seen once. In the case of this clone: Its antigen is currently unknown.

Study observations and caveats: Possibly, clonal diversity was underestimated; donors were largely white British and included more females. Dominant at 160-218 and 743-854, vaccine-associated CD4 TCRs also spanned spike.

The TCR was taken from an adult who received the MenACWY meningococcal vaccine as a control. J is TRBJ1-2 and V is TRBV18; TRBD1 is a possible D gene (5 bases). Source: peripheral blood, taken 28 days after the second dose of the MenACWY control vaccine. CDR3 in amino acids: CASSPLSTELYGYTF. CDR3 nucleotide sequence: TGTGCCAGCTCACCACTATCGACAGAACTTTATGGCTACACCTTC.